The rows below give T cell receptor beta chains drawn from one sample of a study of cytomegalovirus exposure and HLA in healthy donors. Sequencing used immunoSEQ multiplex PCR; TCRdb keeps in-frame clones, though not all of them. The sample shows some 98,000 clones, about 74% of them seen only once. Source material: PBMCs. These receptors originate from a female donor in good health and CMV-seronegative. CDR3s include the opening cysteine and the closing phenylalanine or tryptophan. The D gene is left open where the match is weak. A clone size is listed for some rows: how often the clone was seen (once, few, many), or a class if it is expanded.

v_call	d_call	clone_size	j_call	cdr3_aa	cdr3_nt
TRBV5-8	.	few	TRBJ1-4	CASSLVGGNEKLFF	TGTGCCAGCAGCTTGGTAGGAGGGAATGAAAAACTGTTTTTT
TRBV5-6	TRBD1	few	TRBJ2-7	CASSWDRLSYEQYF	TGTGCCAGCAGCTGGGACAGGCTCTCCTACGAGCAGTACTTC
TRBV30	.	.	TRBJ2-5	CACTLLGGLETQYF	TGTGCCTGTACGCTTTTGGGGGGTTTAGAGACCCAGTACTTC
TRBV10-3	TRBD2	.	TRBJ2-3	CAIRASGGANTDTQYF	TGTGCCATCAGAGCTAGCGGGGGGGCTAACACAGATACGCAGTATTTT
TRBV10-3	.	.	TRBJ2-1	CAISDGRLAYSYNEQFF	TGTGCCATCAGTGATGGGAGGTTAGCGTACTCCTACAATGAGCAGTTCTTC
TRBV7-9	.	.	TRBJ2-1	CASSLARGRASRSYNEQFF	TGTGCCAGCAGCTTAGCGAGGGGGAGGGCCAGTCGCTCCTACAATGAGCAGTTCTTC
TRBV11-2	.	.	TRBJ1-1	CASSSGRTVNTEAFF	TGTGCCAGCAGCTCCGGACGGACAGTGAACACTGAAGCTTTCTTT
TRBV15	TRBD1	.	TRBJ1-5	CATSRGQGGGQPQHF	TGTGCCACCAGCAGGGGACAGGGAGGAGGTCAGCCCCAGCATTTT
TRBV5-4	TRBD2	.	TRBJ2-1	CASSSPREGIERVQFF	TGTGCCAGCAGCTCACCCAGGGAGGGGATAGAGAGGGTGCAGTTCTTC
TRBV6-5	TRBD2	.	TRBJ2-3	CASSQSGDAVVSHF	TGTGCCAGCAGTCAGAGCGGGGACGCAGTCGTAAGTCATTTT
TRBV30	TRBD1	.	TRBJ1-2	CAWSPGTGNGYTF	TGTGCCTGGAGCCCCGGGACAGGGAATGGCTACACCTTC
TRBV7-7	.	.	TRBJ2-1	CASSVGHLNEQFF	TGTGCTAGCAGCGTGGGACACCTCAATGAGCAGTTCTTC
TRBV5-1	TRBD2	.	TRBJ2-3	CASSLVGLAGGQMTDTQYF	TGCGCCAGCAGCTTGGTTGGGTTAGCGGGGGGGCAGATGACAGATACGCAGTATTTT
TRBV4-1	TRBD1	once	TRBJ2-4	CASSPLVGTVKNIQYF	TGCGCCAGCAGCCCCCTAGTGGGGACAGTTAAAAACATTCAGTACTTC
TRBV6-5	.	.	TRBJ2-7	CATSATTYEQYF	TGTGCCACATCGGCGACTACCTACGAGCAGTACTTC
TRBV6-5	.	.	TRBJ2-7	CASSLGLSREQYF	TGTGCCAGCAGTCTAGGACTTAGCAGGGAGCAGTACTTC
TRBV2	.	.	TRBJ2-2	CASSRITRDGELFF	TGTGCCAGCAGTCGCATTACTAGGGACGGGGAGCTGTTTTTT
TRBV4-1	.	.	TRBJ2-7	CASSLRTSYEQYF	TGCGCCAGCAGCCTACGCACTTCCTACGAGCAGTACTTC
TRBV29-1	.	.	TRBJ1-2	CSSEGGKGGYTF	TGCAGCTCCGAGGGGGGGAAGGGCGGCTACACCTTC
TRBV5-4	.	.	TRBJ2-5	CASSAQGEETQYF	TGTGCCAGCAGCGCACAGGGAGAAGAGACCCAGTACTTC
TRBV15	.	.	TRBJ2-2	CATSTRVGGELFF	TGTGCCACCAGTACCAGGGTGGGGGGGGAGCTGTTTTTT
TRBV18	TRBD1	.	TRBJ2-6	CASSPLTGSGANVLTF	TGTGCCAGCTCACCACTGACAGGGTCAGGGGCCAACGTCCTGACTTTC
TRBV21-1	.	.	TRBJ2-7	CASSNGKDSGAYEQYF	TGTGCCAGCAGCAATGGAAAGGACAGCGGAGCCTACGAGCAGTACTTC
TRBV6-6	TRBD1	.	TRBJ2-7	CASSSTGPVYEQYF	TGTGCCAGCAGTTCGACAGGGCCCGTTTACGAGCAGTACTTC
TRBV5-6	.	.	TRBJ1-1	CASSTYDRPNTEAFF	TGTGCCAGCAGCACCTATGACAGGCCGAACACTGAAGCTTTCTTT
TRBV19	.	.	TRBJ2-2	CASSILRSGELFF	TGTGCCAGTAGTATACTCAGGTCCGGGGAGCTGTTTTTT
TRBV27	.	.	TRBJ2-1	CASSPRDSTYNEQFF	TGTGCCAGCTCGCCCCGGGACTCGACATACAATGAGCAGTTCTTC
TRBV4-1	.	few	TRBJ2-2	CASSQGSGVYTGELFF	TGCGCCAGCAGCCAAGGATCGGGGGTTTACACCGGGGAGCTGTTTTTT
TRBV25-1	TRBD1	.	TRBJ1-4	CASSVRDRGITNEKLFF	TGTGCCAGCAGTGTCCGGGACAGGGGCATAACTAATGAAAAACTGTTTTTT
TRBV10-3	TRBD2	.	TRBJ2-7	CAISDPGTSYEQYF	TGTGCCATCAGTGACCCCGGGACTAGCTACGAGCAGTACTTC
TRBV11-2	TRBD1	few	TRBJ1-1	CASSRQGRFAEAFF	TGTGCCAGCAGCCGACAGGGCCGTTTTGCTGAAGCTTTCTTT
TRBV6-6	.	.	TRBJ1-6	CASSLQSYNSPLHF	TGTGCCAGCAGTTTACAGTCTTATAATTCACCCCTCCACTTT
TRBV7-9	.	.	TRBJ2-7	CASSLPPEGPSFIYEQYF	TGTGCCAGCAGCTTACCCCCGGAGGGCCCTTCCTTCATCTACGAGCAGTACTTC